One and the same sample provided the 29 T cell receptor beta chains below, sequenced in a study of shared clonotypes between healthy human individuals. Clones were sequenced by immunoSEQ multiplex PCR, and TCRdb holds only the in-frame ones, with some missing. The sample has around 510,000 clones; around 96% are singletons. Sequenced sample: naive CD4+ T cells sorted from blood. Indicated subset: CD45RA+ positively selected. The receptors originated from a woman aged 25 to 39 in good health.

The chain carries TRBV5-1 and TRBJ2-1, with TRBD2 matching 10 bases. The J segment lost 0 bases and the V segment lost 3 bases, leaving 12 bases of the junction unmatched. The length of the CDR3 is 19 residues. Germline V gene data show CDR1 as SGHRS and CDR2 as YFSETQ. CDR3 protein: CASSSSGSGPFSSYNEQFF. CDR3 DNA: TGCGCCAGCAGCTCTAGCGGGAGTGGGCCCTTTAGCTCCTACAATGAGCAGTTCTTC. The full variable domain, with the rest looked up from reference TRBV5-1 and TRBJ2-1, is KAGVTQTPRYLIKTRGQQVTLSCSPISGHRSVSWYQQTPGQGLQFLFEYFSETQRNKGNFPGRFSGRQFSNSRSEMNVSTLELGDSALYLCASSSSGSGPFSSYNEQFFGPGTRLTVL.

This chain joins TRBV5-4 and TRBJ2-5; perhaps TRBD1 as D (7 bases). This CDR3 has 17 amino acids. V lost 3 bases and J lost 1, with 19 bases in between. CDR1 and CDR2 from the germline V gene are SGHNT and YYREEE (reference sequence). This CDR3 is CASSSGAGQLIQETQYF. CDR3 bases: TGTGCCAGCAGCTCGGGCGCGGGACAGCTTATCCAAGAGACCCAGTACTTC.

Only one count was recorded for this clone. J is TRBJ1-1 and V is TRBV27, with D tentatively TRBD1 (5 bases). V lost 4 bases and J lost 0, with 15 bases in between. CDR3 length equals 16 residues. The germline gives CDR1 MNHEY, CDR2 SMNVEV (reference sequence). CDR3 nucleotide sequence: TGTGCCAGCAGTTCAATACCGGGACGGGTGAACACTGAAGCTTTCTTT. It codes for CASSSIPGRVNTEAFF.

The CDR3 DNA reads as TGCAGCACCAGACAGGTGAATACCTTGAACACTGAAGCTTTCTTT. Its protein is CSTRQVNTLNTEAFF. V gene TRBV29-1 combines with J gene TRBJ1-1; perhaps TRBD1 as D (6 bases). The CDR3 is 15 amino acids. The V gene lost 8 bases and the J gene lost 0 bases, with 19 bases spanning the gap. The germline CDR1 and CDR2 sequences are SQVTM and ANQGSEA.

DNA of the CDR3: TGTGCCAGCAGTTACGCAGGAAACACTGAAGCTTTCTTT. Its protein is CASSYAGNTEAFF. V is TRBV6-5 and J is TRBJ1-1; D is unclear. Germline V lookup: CDR1 MNHEY, CDR2 SVGAGI. The CDR3 runs 13 residues. V was shortened by 2 bases and J by 2 bases, with 6 bases between the two germline ends.

The CDR3 loop reads CASSQERVETQYF. The CDR3 DNA follows: TGTGCCAGCAGCCAAGAGAGGGTAGAGACCCAGTACTTC. V is TRBV4-2 and J is TRBJ2-5; D possibly corresponds to TRBD2 (5 bases). The CDR3 covers 13 residues. V was pared by 0 bases and J by 4 bases, with 6 bases between. Germline-derived CDR1 and CDR2 are LGHNA and YNFKEQ.

The chain joins TRBV7-2 to TRBJ2-4; D unclear. The CDR3 consists of 16 residues. The V end was cut by 5 bases, the J end by 0 bases, with 14 bases between. The V gene's germline CDR1 is SGHTA and CDR2 FQGNSA. The CDR3 is CASSPGPILAKNIQYF. In DNA, the CDR3 is TGTGCCAGCAGCCCTGGACCGATACTAGCCAAAAACATTCAGTACTTC.

On this clone itself: The sample holds other DNA sequences that translate to the same CDR3. V gene TRBV7-2 combines with J gene TRBJ1-2, with D tentatively TRBD1 (6 bases). V gave up 1 base and J gave up 8 bases, with 14 bases separating them. The CDR3 totals 14 residues. Germline V gene lookup returns CDR1 SGHTA and CDR2 FQGNSA. This chain's CDR3 is CASSLGPGGRGYTF. The CDR3 nucleotides read TGTGCCAGCAGCTTAGGGCCGGGGGGCAGGGGCTACACCTTC.

The rearrangement links TRBV29-1 to TRBJ2-1; D possibly corresponds to TRBD1 (6 bases). CDR1 is SQVTM, CDR2 ANQGSEA, per germline. CDR3 length: 12 amino acids. The CDR3 DNA reads as TGCAGTGGCAAGACAGGTTACAATGAGCAGTTCTTC. Translated: CSGKTGYNEQFF.

This rearrangement joins TRBV7-2 to TRBJ2-1; no clear D gene. V dropped 0 bases and J dropped 2 bases, with 5 bases sitting between them. The CDR3 consists of 14 residues. CDR1 and CDR2 (germline): SGHTA, FQGNSA. CDR3 bases: TGTGCCAGCAGCTTAGCCCTCACCTACAATGAGCAGTTCTTC. Translation: CASSLALTYNEQFF.

This chain joins TRBV6-1 and TRBJ1-2; D perhaps matches TRBD1 (5 bases). Germline V gives CDR1 MNHNS, CDR2 SASEGT. This CDR3 has 15 residues. The V end was cut by 6 bases, the J end by 2 bases, with 16 bases between. CDR3 residues: CASRGEISSNYGYTF. In DNA form, the CDR3 reads TGTGCCAGCAGGGGGGAAATTTCGTCCAACTATGGCTACACCTTC.

This chain uses TRBV19 with TRBJ2-5, with 11 bases identical to TRBD2. Judging by the DNA end, TRBJ2-7 fits better; the J call may be wrong. This CDR3 contains 17 residues. From germline, CDR1 is LNHDA and CDR2 SQIVND (reference sequence). The DNA of the CDR3 is TGTGCCAGTAGTAACCCCGGACTAGCGGGCGGCCCCTACGAGCAGTACTTC. Translation gives CASSNPGLAGGPYEQYF.

The J gene is TRBJ1-1, the V gene TRBV27; 8 bases line up with TRBD1. There are 15 residues in the CDR3. CDR1 is MNHEY, CDR2 SMNVEV, per germline (reference sequence). Unmatched junction bases numbered 6, after V lost 4 bases and J lost 2 bases. CDR3 sequence: CASSSKTGVNTEAFF. CDR3 nucleotide sequence: TGTGCCAGCAGTTCTAAGACAGGGGTAAACACTGAAGCTTTCTTT.

The V gene is TRBV5-6, the J gene TRBJ2-3; TRBD2 is a possible D gene (6 bases). CDR3 length: 17 amino acids. Trimming cost V 1 base and J 6 bases, with 21 bases left between them. The germline V gene encodes CDR1 SGHDT and CDR2 YYEEEE. In nucleotides, the CDR3 is TGTGCCAGCAGCTTGTTACGGGACTCCCGTTCGCCCGATACGCAGTATTTT. Translating gives CASSLLRDSRSPDTQYF.

The chain carries TRBV5-1 and TRBJ2-1; 11 nucleotides agree with TRBD2. Germline V CDR1 and CDR2: SGHRS, YFSETQ. CDR3 length equals 14 residues. V trimming: 5 bases; J trimming: 5 bases; junction bases outside the gene matches: 3. CDR3 in amino acids: CASRVGLADNEQFF. The CDR3 nucleotides read TGCGCCAGCAGAGTGGGACTAGCGGACAATGAGCAGTTCTTC. Supplemented by reference TRBV5-1 and TRBJ2-1, the full variable domain reads KAGVTQTPRYLIKTRGQQVTLSCSPISGHRSVSWYQQTPGQGLQFLFEYFSETQRNKGNFPGRFSGRQFSNSRSEMNVSTLELGDSALYLCASRVGLADNEQFFGPGTRLTVL.

The gene calls are TRBV19 and TRBJ1-2; 8 bases align to TRBD1. Germline V gene lookup returns CDR1 LNHDA and CDR2 SQIVND (reference sequence). With 4 bases clipped from V and 4 bases from J, the junction kept 14 bases outside the gene matches. The CDR3 is 17 residues long. This CDR3 is CASSSLAGGLGPYGYTF. The CDR3 DNA is TGTGCCAGTAGTAGTCTGGCAGGGGGCTTAGGCCCCTATGGCTACACCTTC.

The genes are TRBV4-2 and TRBJ2-5; 12 bases match TRBD2. TRBJ2-7 matches the DNA end more closely, so the J call is doubtful. The CDR3 length is 16 residues. Germline CDR1 is LGHNA and CDR2 is YNFKEQ. CDR3 protein: CASSQQTSGGTYEQYF. The CDR3, as DNA: TGTGCCAGCAGCCAACAGACTAGCGGGGGAACCTACGAGCAGTACTTC.

The chain employs TRBV5-4 and TRBJ1-1; the D is unclear. Germline-derived CDR1 and CDR2 are SGHNT and YYREEE (reference sequence). The length of the CDR3 is 14 residues. V lost 3 bases and J 10 bases, leaving 19 bases between the germline ends. The CDR3 DNA sequence: TGTGCCAGCAGCTCGGAGCGCAGCACCGTCTCAGCTTTCTTT. This gives the protein CASSSERSTVSAFF.

The chain recombines TRBV5-1 with TRBJ2-7, with D perhaps given as TRBD1 or TRBD2 (6 bases each). This CDR3 has 13 amino acids. CDR1 is SGHRS, CDR2 YFSETQ, per germline. V lost 6 bases and J lost 2, with 12 bases in between. CDR3 residues: CASKGGQTYEQYF. CDR3 coding DNA: TGCGCCAGCAAGGGGGGACAAACCTACGAGCAGTACTTC.

The chain couples TRBV6-5 to TRBJ1-1; 12 nucleotides align to TRBD1. V was pared by 6 bases and J by 4 bases, with 6 bases of the junction left unmatched. The CDR3 loop spans 15 amino acids. CDR1 is MNHEY and CDR2 is SVGAGI in the germline V gene. CDR3 amino acids: CASRRDRGPPTEAFF. The CDR3 DNA reads as TGTGCCAGCAGACGGGACAGGGGGCCACCCACTGAAGCTTTCTTT.

The chain uses TRBV2 and TRBJ2-7, with a possible D match to TRBD1 (6 bases). Germline assignment: CDR1 SNHLY and CDR2 FYNNEI. V lost 10 bases, J lost 0 bases, and 13 bases lay in between. There are 13 residues in the CDR3. CDR3 coding DNA: TGTGCCACCGGGACATTAAGCTCCTACGAGCAGTACTTC. Protein sequence: CATGTLSSYEQYF.

The chain employs TRBV6-1 and TRBJ2-1; 12 nucleotides match TRBD1. CDR1 and CDR2 (germline): MNHNS, SASEGT. The CDR3 is 15 amino acids. The trim removed 6 bases at V and 9 bases at J, leaving 9 bases unmatched. CDR3 protein: CASRYRDRGRSEQFF. The CDR3 DNA is TGTGCCAGCAGATACCGGGACAGGGGGCGAAGTGAGCAGTTCTTC.

The chain carries TRBV21-1 and TRBJ1-1. TRBV21-1 is marked as a pseudogene. There are 16 residues in the CDR3. In DNA form, the CDR3 reads TGTGCCAGCAGCATTACGGCGGCGATCGTCAACACTGAAGCTTTCTTT. Amino acids: CASSITAAIVNTEAFF.

The table lists this clone with a count of one. This rearrangement joins TRBV5-1 to TRBJ2-5; D ambiguous. The J call may be in error: the DNA end matches TRBJ2-7 better. Germline loops: CDR1 SGHRS, CDR2 YFSETQ. This CDR3 contains 13 residues. CDR3 DNA: TGCGCCAGCAGCTTCTATAGCTCCTACGAGCAGTACTTC. Its translation is CASSFYSSYEQYF.

The chain combines TRBV5-4 with TRBJ1-1; TRBD1 is a possible D gene (5 bases). CDR3 length: 15 residues. Germline CDR1 reads SGHNT; CDR2 reads YYREEE (reference sequence). V was pared by 3 bases and J by 2 bases, with 14 bases between. The CDR3 here is CASSYHIGANTEAFF. The CDR3 DNA follows: TGTGCCAGCAGCTACCACATCGGGGCTAACACTGAAGCTTTCTTT. Using reference TRBV5-4 and TRBJ1-1 for the parts outside the CDR3, the full variable domain is ETGVTQSPTHLIKTRGQQVTLRCSSQSGHNTVSWYQQALGQGPQFIFQYYREEENGRGNFPPRFSGLQFPNYSSELNVNALELDDSALYLCASSYHIGANTEAFFGQGTRLTVV.

This rearrangement joins TRBV7-9 to TRBJ1-1; D is unresolved. Germline CDR1 is SEHNR and CDR2 is FQNEAQ (reference sequence). The CDR3 contains 13 residues. V was pared by 1 base and J by 5 bases, with 8 bases between. The CDR3 reads CASSLGTVTEAFF. CDR3 DNA sequence: TGTGCCAGCAGCTTAGGAACAGTTACTGAAGCTTTCTTT. The variable domain in full, completed from reference TRBV7-9 and TRBJ1-1, reads DTGVSQNPRHKITKRGQNVTFRCDPISEHNRLYWYRQTLGQGPEFLTYFQNEAQLEKSRLLSDRFSAERPKGSFSTLEIQRTEQGDSAMYLCASSLGTVTEAFFGQGTRLTVV.

The chain recombines TRBV27 with TRBJ1-4, with 10 bases aligning to TRBD1. Trimming took 6 bases from V and 6 from J; bases not matched to a gene: 4. The CDR3 is 14 amino acids. Germline CDR1 reads MNHEY; CDR2 reads SMNVEV (reference sequence). In DNA, the CDR3 is TGTGCCAGCAGGCAGGGGACAGGGGATGAAAAACTGTTTTTT. Amino acids: CASRQGTGDEKLFF. The full variable domain, its missing parts supplied by reference TRBV27 and TRBJ1-4, is EAQVTQNPRYLITVTGKKLTVTCSQNMNHEYMSWYRQDPGLGLRQIYYSMNVEVTDKGDVPEGYKVSRKEKRNFPLILESPSPNQTSLYFCASRQGTGDEKLFFGSGTQLSVL.

The chain employs TRBV10-3 and TRBJ2-1, with TRBD2 identical over 14 bases. The CDR3 totals 16 residues. Trimming at V came to 0 bases and at J to 9 bases, leaving 4 bases not matched to a gene. Germline V gives CDR1 ENHRY, CDR2 SYGVKD. For the CDR3, the DNA is TGTGCCATCAGTGAGTCGGGACTAGCGGGAGTTCGTGAGCAGTTCTTC. Its protein product is CAISESGLAGVREQFF.

The chain uses TRBV18 and TRBJ1-1; TRBD1 agrees at 9 bases. The CDR3 spans 14 residues. Trimming took 6 bases from V and 7 from J; bases not matched to a gene: 9. Germline CDR1 is KGHSH and CDR2 is LQKENI. CDR3 loop: CASSQSRDRVEAFF. The CDR3, as DNA: TGTGCCAGCTCCCAGTCCCGGGACAGGGTTGAAGCTTTCTTT.